The 6 T cell receptor beta chains presented below share a single source sample, sequenced in a study of shared clonotypes between healthy human individuals. Only in-frame clones appear in the TCRdb table, and some are missing; sequencing was by immunoSEQ multiplex PCR. The profile shows 2 million or so clones, approximately 95% of them singletons. Sequenced: naive CD4+ T cells sorted from blood. Noted subset: CD45RA+ positively selected. The receptors originated from a man younger than 35 in good health.

This chain joins TRBV11-2 and TRBJ2-7, with 7 bases matching TRBD1. Germline values: CDR1 SGHAT, CDR2 FQNNGV. CDR3 length: 14 amino acids. V dropped 6 bases and J dropped 5; count of bases not matched to a gene: 10. CDR3 sequence reads: CASSSRTGVDEQYF. CDR3 nucleotides: TGTGCCAGCAGTTCCAGAACAGGGGTGGACGAGCAGTACTTC.

The rearrangement uses TRBV6-4 and TRBJ2-3, with D possibly being TRBD1 or TRBD2 (5 bases each). The germline gives CDR1 MRHNA, CDR2 SNTAGT. This CDR3 has 13 amino acids. V was pared by 5 bases and J by 1 base, with 7 bases between. The CDR3 sequence is CASSRDGTDTQYF. In DNA form, the CDR3 reads TGTGCCAGCAGTAGGGACGGCACAGATACGCAGTATTTT.

The genes are TRBV25-1 and TRBJ2-1; TRBD1 agrees at 8 bases. V was pared by 6 bases and J by 5 bases, with 6 bases of the junction left unmatched. This CDR3 is built from 14 residues. The germline CDR1 and CDR2 sequences are MGHDK and SYGVNS. The CDR3 loop is CASSFRDRNNEQFF. The CDR3 DNA reads as TGTGCCAGCAGCTTCCGGGACAGGAACAATGAGCAGTTCTTC.

DNA of the CDR3: TGTGCCAGCAGTTACTCGACTAGCGGGGGGCAGGATGAGCAGTTCTTC. It specifies CASSYSTSGGQDEQFF. The chain links TRBV6-5 to TRBJ2-1; 13 bases match TRBD2. Germline V CDR1 and CDR2: MNHEY, SVGAGI. This CDR3 has 16 amino acids. V lost 0 bases and J lost 8; bases outside the gene matches: 4.

This clone came up once. The chain carries TRBV30 and TRBJ2-1; 11 positions match TRBD1. Germline CDR1 and CDR2: GTSNPN and SVGIG (reference sequence). This CDR3 has 13 amino acids. V lost 1 base and J lost 8; bases outside the gene matches: 1. CDR3 protein: CAWSGDRGDEQFF. CDR3 DNA: TGTGCCTGGAGTGGGGACAGGGGGGATGAGCAGTTCTTC.

This sequence joins TRBV2 and TRBJ2-1; the D is unclear. V was shortened by 7 bases and J by 0 bases, with 10 bases between the two germline ends. Germline CDR1 SNHLY, CDR2 FYNNEI. CDR3 length: 14 amino acids. CDR3 protein: CASNGLGSYNEQFF. CDR3 in DNA: TGTGCCAGCAACGGGCTAGGCTCCTACAATGAGCAGTTCTTC.